These 31 T cell receptor beta chains originate from one sample sequenced in a study of cytomegalovirus exposure and HLA in healthy donors. Both 60 Vbeta primers and 13 Jbeta primers went into the PCR. Sequencing was performed with immunoSEQ multiplex PCR; in TCRdb, only in-frame clones are kept and a portion is missing. This sample has under 140,000 clones, with approximately 83% found just once. Sequenced sample: PBMCs. These TCRs come from a man aged 35 to 55 in good health and CMV-seronegative.

The chain is built from TRBV5-5 and TRBJ1-1; D gene unclear. Trimming cost V 5 bases and J 1 base, with 9 bases left between them. Per the germline V gene, CDR1 is SGHKS and CDR2 is YYEKEE (reference sequence). The CDR3 covers 13 residues. The CDR3 reads CASRLTENTEAFF. CDR3 in DNA: TGTGCCAGCAGACTCACAGAGAACACTGAAGCTTTCTTT.

The chain joins TRBV19 to TRBJ1-2; perhaps TRBD1 as D (6 bases). Germline values: CDR1 LNHDA, CDR2 SQIVND (reference sequence). There are 16 residues in the CDR3. Trimming removed 3 bases at V and 8 bases at J, with 22 bases between. DNA of the CDR3: TGTGCCAGTAGTATGTTCCTCGCCTCTACAGGGAGCGGCTACACCTTC. It encodes CASSMFLASTGSGYTF.

This chain joins TRBV19 and TRBJ1-2, with 10 bases aligning to TRBD1. CDR1 is LNHDA and CDR2 is SQIVND in the germline V gene (reference sequence). The V and J ends lost 0 bases and 8 bases, in that order; junction bases with no gene match: 15. The CDR3 is 18 residues long. CDR3 residues: CASSIDVSRDRGPRGYTF. In DNA, the CDR3 is TGTGCCAGTAGTATAGATGTGTCCCGGGACAGGGGACCACGAGGCTACACCTTC.

This chain links TRBV30 with TRBJ1-2, with D unresolved. V dropped 8 bases and J dropped 7 bases, with 17 bases sitting between them. The CDR3 length is 12 residues. CDR1 and CDR2 (germline): GTSNPN, SVGIG (reference sequence). CDR3 DNA sequence: TGTGCCCAGTTCCCCACGCAGTCTGGCTACACCTTC. The encoded protein is CAQFPTQSGYTF.

The chain employs TRBV7-9 and TRBJ1-3, with 9 bases identical to TRBD1. From germline, CDR1 is SEHNR and CDR2 FQNEAQ (reference sequence). The CDR3 contains 16 residues. The trim removed 6 bases at V and 1 base at J, leaving 7 bases unmatched. This CDR3 reads CASRFGTGRSGNTIYF. The CDR3 nucleotides read TGTGCCAGCAGATTTGGGACAGGGAGATCTGGAAACACCATATATTTT. Full variable domain (missing parts from reference TRBV7-9 and TRBJ1-3): DTGVSQNPRHKITKRGQNVTFRCDPISEHNRLYWYRQTLGQGPEFLTYFQNEAQLEKSRLLSDRFSAERPKGSFSTLEIQRTEQGDSAMYLCASRFGTGRSGNTIYFGEGSWLTVV.

This clone was found once. The genes are TRBV5-1 and TRBJ2-3; the D is unclear. V lost 4 bases and J 3 bases, leaving 18 bases between the germline ends. The CDR3 totals 16 residues. Germline V CDR1 and CDR2: SGHRS, YFSETQ. The CDR3 sequence: CASSPGLGPRTDTQYF. As DNA, the CDR3 is TGCGCCAGCAGCCCCGGTTTGGGTCCTAGGACAGATACGCAGTATTTT.

This clone was observed a handful of times. This chain joins TRBV5-1 and TRBJ2-5; D is uncertain. Germline CDR1 is SGHRS and CDR2 is YFSETQ. V was pared by 0 bases and J by 5 bases, with 8 bases between. CDR3 length: 13 amino acids. CDR3 nucleotide sequence: TGCGCCAGCAGCTTGGGAGGTGGGGAGACCCAGTACTTC. Its translation: CASSLGGGETQYF.

V gene TRBV11-2 combines with J gene TRBJ1-1, with 8 bases identical to TRBD1. There are 14 residues in the CDR3. V gave up 5 bases and J gave up 4 bases; unmatched junction bases: 6. From germline, CDR1 is SGHAT and CDR2 FQNNGV. This CDR3 is CASSHRGGGTEAFF. CDR3 bases: TGTGCCAGCAGCCACAGGGGGGGTGGCACTGAAGCTTTCTTT.

The rearrangement uses TRBV28 and TRBJ1-1; TRBD1 is a possible D gene (5 bases). The germline V gene has CDR1 MDHEN and CDR2 SYDVKM. CDR3 length equals 13 residues. V lost 2 bases and J lost 5, with 9 bases in between. In nucleotides, the CDR3 is TGTGCCAGCAGTTTACAGGGTCGGACTGAAGCTTTCTTT. Amino acid sequence: CASSLQGRTEAFF.

This chain connects TRBV6-4 to TRBJ2-1; 8 bases fit TRBD2. Germline CDR1 is MRHNA and CDR2 is SNTAGT. V lost 7 bases to trimming and J lost 5 bases; unmatched junction nucleotides: 7. The CDR3 contains 14 residues. CDR3 residues: CASKRRGAHNEQFF. The CDR3 coding sequence is TGTGCCAGCAAGCGGCGGGGGGCCCACAATGAGCAGTTCTTC.

This sequence joins TRBV2 and TRBJ1-2; 8 nucleotides agree with TRBD1. The CDR3 has 16 residues. The ends lost 4 bases at V and 0 bases at J; junction bases unmatched: 7. Germline lookup yields CDR1 SNHLY and CDR2 FYNNEI. The CDR3 protein is CASSGQGRSSNYGYTF. DNA for the CDR3: TGTGCCAGCAGTGGACAGGGGCGATCGTCTAACTATGGCTACACCTTC.

The chain recombines TRBV7-3 with TRBJ1-4; no clear D. Trimming stripped 2 bases from V and 6 bases from J, with 13 bases between. The CDR3 has 15 amino acids. The germline V gene encodes CDR1 SGHTA and CDR2 FQGTGA. CDR3 in DNA: TGTGCCAGCAGCTTACACGGAGGCCGGGATGAAAAACTGTTTTTT. It yields the protein CASSLHGGRDEKLFF.

This clone was recorded once. DNA of the CDR3: TGTGCCAGCAGCTTCCGGGGGGCCCTTCTAGCCAAAAACATTCAGTACTTC. Protein product: CASSFRGALLAKNIQYF. V usage is TRBV7-2 and J usage is TRBJ2-4; maybe TRBD2 (7 bases). This CDR3 contains 17 residues. The V end lost 3 bases, the J end lost 0 bases, and 15 bases lay between the germline ends. Looked up from germline, CDR1 is SGHTA and CDR2 is FQGNSA.

The chain combines TRBV19 with TRBJ2-7; possible D gene TRBD2, 6 bases. The germline V and J ends were trimmed by 5 bases and 4 bases, with 9 bases remaining between them. This CDR3 is 12 amino acids long. CDR1 and CDR2 (germline): LNHDA, SQIVND (reference sequence). For the CDR3, the DNA is TGTGCCAGTAGTCCGCGGGGATACGAGCAGTACTTC. Protein: CASSPRGYEQYF.

This clone was seen only a few times. The genes are TRBV9 and TRBJ1-1; 9 bases align to TRBD1. J was trimmed by 5 bases and V by 4 bases; bases with no gene match: 9. The CDR3 contains 15 residues. Germline values: CDR1 SGDLS, CDR2 YYNGEE. Here the CDR3 reads CASSPRDRVGTEAFF. CDR3 nucleotides: TGTGCCAGCAGCCCCCGGGACAGGGTGGGAACTGAAGCTTTCTTT.

This chain links TRBV28 with TRBJ1-1, with D possibly TRBD1 on 5 matching bases. The CDR3 sequence is 15 residues long. The V end lost 4 bases, the J end lost 5 bases, and 17 bases lay between the germline ends. Germline loops: CDR1 MDHEN, CDR2 SYDVKM. CDR3 DNA: TGTGCCAGCAGTTCAGGTGGGGCAGGCCCAACTGAAGCTTTCTTT. Translation: CASSSGGAGPTEAFF.

This chain uses TRBV6-1 with TRBJ1-2; 7 bases are shared with TRBD1. Germline V gene data show CDR1 as MNHNS and CDR2 as SASEGT. V lost 1 base to trimming and J lost 8 bases; unmatched junction nucleotides: 4. There are 13 residues in the CDR3. CDR3 coding DNA: TGTGCCAGCAGTGAAGATAGGGGGCAAGGCTACACCTTC. It encodes CASSEDRGQGYTF.

V is TRBV5-5 and J is TRBJ1-1; D perhaps matches TRBD1 (5 bases). V lost 4 bases and J lost 7, with 8 bases in between. CDR3 length: 11 amino acids. The germline V gene encodes CDR1 SGHKS and CDR2 YYEKEE (reference sequence). In nucleotides, the CDR3 is TGTGCCAGCAGCGGGGGGGTTGAAGCTTTCTTT. This gives the protein CASSGGVEAFF.

CDR3 residues: CASSTWDRRNSPLHF. CDR3 in DNA: TGTGCCAGTAGTACGTGGGACAGACGAAATTCACCCCTCCACTTT. The V and J genes are TRBV19 and TRBJ1-6, with TRBD1 matching 7 bases. This CDR3 is built from 15 residues. Germline assignment: CDR1 LNHDA and CDR2 SQIVND (reference sequence). The trim removed 4 bases at V and 7 bases at J, leaving 7 bases unmatched.

The chain joins TRBV2 to TRBJ1-1; no definite D call. From germline, CDR1 is SNHLY and CDR2 FYNNEI. Between the trimmed V and J ends, which lost 6 bases and 1 base, there was a span of 6 bases. This CDR3 spans 12 amino acids. CDR3 nucleotide sequence: TGTGCCAGCAGCTCAGGGAACACTGAAGCTTTCTTT. It codes for CASSSGNTEAFF.

This clone was counted once. The chain links TRBV7-9 to TRBJ1-5, with D uncertain. Germline values: CDR1 SEHNR, CDR2 FQNEAQ (reference sequence). CDR3 length: 12 residues. V was trimmed by 5 bases and J by 3 bases, leaving 5 bases between them. CDR3: CASSVYNQPQHF. The CDR3 DNA is TGTGCCAGCAGCGTATACAATCAGCCCCAGCATTTT.

This clone has a handful of counts. The chain combines TRBV2 with TRBJ1-1; D is unresolved. The CDR3 sequence is 13 residues long. V was trimmed by 7 bases and J by 0 bases, leaving 9 bases between them. CDR1 SNHLY and CDR2 FYNNEI come from the germline V gene. The CDR3 region is CASKDLVNTEAFF. The CDR3 DNA follows: TGTGCCAGCAAGGATCTAGTGAACACTGAAGCTTTCTTT.

This clone was detected only once. The rearrangement joins TRBV28 to TRBJ1-5; tentative D call: TRBD1 (6 bases). CDR1 and CDR2 (germline): MDHEN, SYDVKM. CDR3 length: 17 amino acids. Trimming left V 4 bases short and J 1 base short, with 17 bases between. The CDR3 bases are TGTGCCAGCAGTTCCGCCCAGGCGGGGGCGAGCAATCAGCCCCAGCATTTT. The encoded protein is CASSSAQAGASNQPQHF.

The DNA of the CDR3 is TGTGCCAGCAGACCTCAGGGGGCTGATCAGCCCCAGCATTTT. Its translation is CASRPQGADQPQHF. The gene calls are TRBV6-6 and TRBJ1-5; 8 bases align to TRBD1. V dropped 6 bases and J dropped 5; count of bases not matched to a gene: 6. Germline V gene sequence: CDR1 MNHNY, CDR2 SVGAGI (reference sequence). The length of the CDR3 is 14 residues.

A word on this clone: A junction end diverges from the germline sequence, so it may reflect a read error. The chain's CDR3 is CASTEQGVYQPQHF. In DNA form, the CDR3 reads TGTGCCAGCACTGAACAAGGAGTGTATCAGCCCCAGCATTTT. The V gene is TRBV6-1, the J gene TRBJ1-5; D gene unclear. Looked up from germline, CDR1 is MNHNS and CDR2 is SASEGT. The CDR3 spans 14 residues.

This clone occurred a few times. The chain uses TRBV25-1 and TRBJ2-7; maybe TRBD2 (6 bases). Germline assignment: CDR1 MGHDK and CDR2 SYGVNS. This CDR3 comprises 14 residues. The V end lost 9 bases, the J end lost 2 bases, and 17 bases lay between the germline ends. CDR3 residues: CASSHSGTAYEQYF. The CDR3 DNA follows: TGTGCCAGTTCCCACTCCGGGACTGCCTACGAGCAGTACTTC.

The V call is TRBV6-1, the J call TRBJ2-2; 8 bases agree with TRBD1. In germline, CDR1 is MNHNS, CDR2 SASEGT. The CDR3 length is 17 residues. Trimming cost V 4 bases and J 5 bases; bases outside gene matches: 12. The CDR3 nucleotides read TGTGCCAGCAGTGCGACACTACAGGGGGTTAAGACCGGGGAGCTGTTTTTT. This sequence encodes CASSATLQGVKTGELFF.

The chain couples TRBV9 to TRBJ2-1, with 7 bases fitting TRBD2. This CDR3 comprises 15 residues. J gave up 8 bases and V 3 bases, and 11 bases lay outside the gene matches. Germline V gene sequence: CDR1 SGDLS, CDR2 YYNGEE. This CDR3 reads CASSAVTGGMDEQFF. CDR3 nucleotides: TGTGCCAGCAGCGCTGTGACGGGGGGAATGGATGAGCAGTTCTTC.

In this sample, this clone turned up a few times. The chain uses TRBV6-1 and TRBJ2-7; D unresolved. CDR3 length: 15 amino acids. Germline CDR1 reads MNHNS; CDR2 reads SASEGT. Trimming pared 6 bases from V and 1 base from J, leaving 16 bases between. The CDR3, as DNA: TGTGCCAGCAGCCAAGAGGCTATTGGGTCCTACGAGCAGTACTTC. It encodes CASSQEAIGSYEQYF.

This clone was observed a handful of times. The CDR3 DNA sequence: TGTGCCAGCAGCTCGGCCTACGAGCAGTACTTC. Translating gives CASSSAYEQYF. The chain is built from TRBV7-9 and TRBJ2-7; no definite D call. CDR1 SEHNR and CDR2 FQNEAQ come from the germline V gene (reference sequence). With 4 bases removed from V and 2 bases from J, the gap between germline ends came to 3 bases. This CDR3 contains 11 residues.

The V and J genes are TRBV6-6 and TRBJ1-1; TRBD1 matches at 8 bases. With V trimmed by 6 bases and J by 4 bases, 4 bases remained unmatched. CDR1 MNHNY and CDR2 SVGAGI come from the germline V gene (reference sequence). The CDR3 consists of 13 residues. The CDR3 sequence: CASSLTGGTEAFF. CDR3 bases: TGTGCCAGCAGCCTAACAGGGGGCACTGAAGCTTTCTTT.